This T cell receptor (beta chain) came from a study of Graves' ophthalmopathy and Graves' hyperthyroidism. The CDR3 spans 15 residues. The V gene's germline CDR1 is SGHTA and CDR2 FQGNSA. Trimming stripped 2 bases from V and 6 bases from J, with 16 bases between. The table lists this clonotype with many counts. Its antigen is not known. TCR beta CDR3 regions were amplified from RNA transcripts. Second-round multiplex PCR came after a first-round RT-PCR that employed HTBI primers. TCRdb re-called the multiplex PCR reads through MiXCR, storing one row per CDR3 protein. The sample records more than 1,000,000 distinct CDR3 sequences, less than 45% being singletons. Findings of the study overall: Using 13 signatures, a model distinguished ophthalmopathy from stable hyperthyroidism, reaching 85% to 90% sensitivity and 65% to 84% specificity.

The chain employs TRBV7-2 and TRBJ1-2, with D uncertain. The origin of this receptor is an adult man with Graves' hyperthyroidism. The sample consisted of peripheral blood or thyroid tissue (not recorded which). DNA of the CDR3: TGTGCCAGCAGCTTACCCCTAGGGAAAGGTGATGGCTACACCTTC. This sequence encodes CASSLPLGKGDGYTF.